The present T cell receptor (beta chain) was sequenced within a study of blood T cell repertoires in COVID-19 (dated by TCRdb to 2020 to 2022). Regarding the complete study: Collaborator samples came from the United States, Italy and Spain and covered acute and convalescent phases of COVID-19. The material from the prospective study consisted of cDNA or gDNA derived from T cells, B-cell-depleted T cells, or PBMCs. Deeply sampled blood TCRbeta repertoires from subjects exposed to, actively infected with, or recovered from COVID-19 were included in the dataset. The repertoires were made available in a free public database intended to serve as a resource for research on the immune response to SARS-CoV-2. Samples were obtained from the ongoing ImmuneRACE study (first 160 participants) and from 1,254 subjects provided by 6 global collaborators. Nearly every sample came with metadata listing a de-identified subject ID, COVID-19 status, age in years and sex. HLA class I and class II types, where available, came from metadata supplied by the sample provider rather than from assay-based typing.

The CDR1 and CDR2 encoded by the germline V gene (reference sequence) are LNHDA and SQIVND. Its CDR3 holds 15 amino acids, cysteine through phenylalanine. Only the CDR3 DNA stays, 45 bases, in frame from base 1. V loses 9 bases at its end and J loses 4 bases; junction bases beyond the gene matches: 12. Paper-wide results and their limitations: How much clinical and demographic metadata was included differed by source and by participant, and the metadata was provided uncurated.

As regards this clone: Its cognate antigen has yet to be identified. The input lacks base qualities; no much larger clone sits a single base away.

In the prospective study, participants were roughly 18 to 95 years old, resided in about two dozen geographic areas of the United States, and were enrolled through a virtual design. To assign participants to cohorts, the prospective study relied on clinical history that participants themselves reported in a screening survey and a study questionnaire. Recovered participants in ImmuneRACE Cohort 3 were defined as having two consecutive negative NP/OP PCR tests, clearance from a healthcare professional, or resolution of symptoms. In the prospective study, mobile phlebotomists collected whole blood, serum and a nasopharyngeal or oropharyngeal swab from each participant. Participants in the prospective study had the option to provide additional blood draws and questionnaires over a roughly 2-month period. Blood samples from the prospective study were shipped frozen or at room temperature prior to DNA extraction.

TCRbeta CDR3 regions were amplified from genomic DNA by means of the immunoSEQ Assay, a bias-controlled multiplex PCR. As for the authors' bioinformatics: Nucleated cell counts per sample were estimated from amplification of reference gene primers within the assay. Sequence reads were collapsed and filtered to measure the absolute abundance of every unique TCRbeta CDR3 rearrangement. For each sample, productive Simpson clonality was calculated as the square root of Simpson's diversity index over productive rearrangements. TCRdb carries this immuneACCESS record with in-frame sequences only. Its versions omit some clonotypes, under half of them owing to an unresolved V gene in the studies checked, with the rest unexplained. That table is the source of V, J and clone size, and D and trimming were worked out from the DNA. For this sample the table gives about 250,000 clones, of which roughly 86% were detected only once. The top ten hold around 1.6% of the sample.

The chain joins TRBV19 to TRBJ1-5; the junction holds 7 bases that match TRBD1. Source material: PBMCs or T cells enriched from blood (not recorded which). This receptor was identified in a woman between 50 and 59 years old who had recovered from COVID-19. The nucleotide sequence is TGTGCCAGCGACTCCCTGGGACAGCCAAATCAGCCCCAGCATTTT. Translated, it gives CASDSLGQPNQPQHF.